This T cell receptor (beta chain) was sequenced in a study of monozygotic twins with inflammatory bowel disease. Points from the study as a whole: Healthy co-twins exceeded IBD patients in TCRbeta diversity as measured by inverse Simpson.

CDR1 and CDR2 from the germline V gene are SGHTA and FQGNSA. The CDR3 length is 11 residues. After re-calling the 5' RACE reads, TCRdb lists one entry per CDR3 protein, DNA absent. The listing records some 440,000 distinct CDR3 sequences. With regard to this clonotype: Antigen: not known.

Whole-blood total RNA was extracted without T cell sorting. The sequenced material came from blood. This TCR was recovered from a human donor with ulcerative colitis or Crohn's disease, or a healthy co-twin of an affected twin (not recorded which). The chain combines TRBV7-2 with TRBJ1-2. CDR3 in amino acids: CASSSQSFYTF.